Below, one T cell receptor beta chain is given with its context. This sample is part of a study of patients and donors after allogeneic stem cell transplantation. TCRdb re-called the RT-PCR reads through MiXCR, storing one row per CDR3 protein. The sample yields 400,000 to 450,000 distinct CDR3 sequences, more than 15% seen once. V lost 6 bases and J lost 6; bases outside the gene matches: 7. The CDR3 has 14 residues. Germline assignment: CDR1 MNHNS and CDR2 SASEGT. The sample taken for sequencing was blood, either unsorted or a sorted T cell fraction (not recorded which). The receptor was derived from a human donor who was either an allogeneic HSCT recipient or a stem cell or donor lymphocyte infusion donor (not recorded which). It is not recorded whose cells these are; they may come from a transplant donor. The chain uses TRBV6-1 and TRBJ1-3, with 8 bases lining up with TRBD1. The CDR3 DNA follows: TGTGCCAGCAGACCCGGACAGGGAGCAAACACCATATATTTT. Translation gives CASRPGQGANTIYF.